This paragraph reports one TCR beta chain. Its antigen is currently unknown. These data come from a study of STAT5B mutations in CD4+ large granular lymphocyte leukemia. Whole-study findings and limits: Patient CD4-sorted repertoires looked more clonal than healthy CD4+ repertoires, even without putative leukemic clones. Main leukemic clonotypes were patient-specific, but roughly 23% appeared at low frequency elsewhere. TRBV06-family usage was enriched in top patient clones (8/27) versus controls (2/35).

The germline gives CDR1 MDHEN, CDR2 SYDVKM. The length of the CDR3 is 14 residues. V lost 3 bases to trimming and J lost 4 bases, with 12 bases between them. In the original workflow: A productive frequency of 2.59 x 10-5 was the lowest detectable. Sequenced by immunoSEQ multiplex PCR; TCRdb stores in-frame clones only, minus some. V and J calls and clone size come straight from that table; D and trimming were deduced from the DNA. The top ten clones hold roughly 9% of a sample with about 22,000 clones, about 81% of them seen once. The gene calls are TRBV28 and TRBJ1-1; weak D call: TRBD1 (5 bases). This receptor was obtained from a human donor in good health. The sequencing sample was made of CD4+ T cells from blood buffy coats. In DNA form, the CDR3 reads TGTGCCAGCAGTTTTGCAGGGCGCGGCACTGAAGCTTTCTTT. The encoded protein is CASSFAGRGTEAFF.